This TCR beta chain appears in the sequencing data of a study of T-cell reconstitution after alpha-beta-depleted transplantation in children. The germline V gene encodes CDR1 LGHNA and CDR2 YSLEER. V was trimmed by 3 bases and J by 2 bases, leaving 16 bases between them. The CDR3 sequence is 16 residues long. Remarks on this clonotype: Its target is unknown.

The TCRbeta library incorporated unique molecular identifiers. Each CDR3 protein gets one entry after TCRdb re-called the PCR reads with MiXCR. Here the sample spans some 460,000 distinct CDR3 sequences, roughly 16% being singletons. General study results and limits: In patients about two months after transplant, alpha-beta T cells reportedly arose from several hundred expanded graft clones. When one year had passed after transplant, most T-cell counts and diversity came from newly produced T cells.

This clonotype originated in a boy under two years old who had a stem cell transplant for Wiskott-Aldrich syndrome, so the T cells may come from the graft donor. The source was PBMCs, mostly from graft donor cells, collected 360 days after TCRalphabeta/CD19-depleted stem cell transplant. The chain links TRBV4-3 to TRBJ1-2; weak D call: TRBD1 (5 bases). CDR3 nucleotides: TGCGCCAGCAGCCATTCCTCGGGGCAACAGAACTATGGCTACACCTTC. Residues: CASSHSSGQQNYGYTF.